The 21 T cell receptor beta chains given below trace back to one sample, sequenced in a study of blood T cell repertoires in COVID-19. This table comes from immunoSEQ multiplex PCR, and its TCRdb copy is limited to in-frame clones, with some not included. The sample shows 250,000 to 400,000 clones, around 89% of them seen only once. Sequencing was carried out using peripheral blood. All receptors derive from a woman under 40 with COVID-19, enrolled during active disease.

This rearrangement joins TRBV15 to TRBJ1-5; D is ambiguous. The germline CDR1 and CDR2 sequences are LNHNV and YYDKDF (reference sequence). Trimming pared 4 bases from V and 9 bases from J, leaving 10 bases between. The CDR3 runs to 12 residues. The CDR3 here is CATSTRLGPQHF. CDR3 DNA: TGTGCCACCAGCACGAGACTTGGGCCCCAGCATTTT. Using reference TRBV15 and TRBJ1-5 for the parts outside the CDR3, the full variable domain is DAMVIQNPRYQVTQFGKPVTLSCSQTLNHNVMYWYQQKSSQAPKLLFHYYDKDFNNEADTPDNFQSRRPNTSFCFLDIRSPGLGDTAMYLCATSTRLGPQHFGDGTRLSIL.

J is TRBJ1-2 and V is TRBV6-5; 7 bases map to TRBD1. CDR1 MNHEY and CDR2 SVGAGI come from the germline V gene. V trimming: 6 bases; J trimming: 8 bases; junction bases outside the gene matches: 15. The CDR3 is made up of 15 amino acids. CDR3 coding DNA: TGTGCCAGCAGGTCACAGGGGCGCCTTCTTTCGGGCTACACCTTC. It translates to CASRSQGRLLSGYTF.

This clone was seen just once. The chain uses TRBV5-6 and TRBJ2-3, with D hard to call. CDR3 size: 16 residues. Germline V gene data show CDR1 as SGHDT and CDR2 as YYEEEE. The V and J ends lost 1 base and 0 bases respectively, with 12 bases between them. CDR3 amino acids: CASSLYWSRSTDTQYF. CDR3 nucleotide sequence: TGTGCCAGCAGCTTGTATTGGTCTAGGAGCACAGATACGCAGTATTTT. The variable domain in full, with the rest retrieved from reference TRBV5-6 and TRBJ2-3, is DAGVTQSPTHLIKTRGQQVTLRCSPKSGHDTVSWYQQALGQGPQFIFQYYEEEERQRGNFPDRFSGHQFPNYSSELNVNALLLGDSALYLCASSLYWSRSTDTQYFGPGTRLTVL.

The chain has TRBV3-1 (or the pseudogene TRBV3-2) and TRBJ2-3; D call uncertain. The CDR3 covers 15 residues. V shed 4 bases and J shed 0 bases, with 11 bases lying between them. Per the germline V gene, CDR1 is LGHDT and CDR2 is YNNKEL (reference sequence). The CDR3 bases are TGTGCCAGCAGCCCCCGAGTTCGGAGCACAGATACGCAGTATTTT. Amino acids: CASSPRVRSTDTQYF.

The chain is built from TRBV7-9 and TRBJ1-1, with a tentative D call TRBD1 (5 bases). The V and J ends lost 5 bases and 2 bases respectively, with 12 bases between them. Looked up from germline, CDR1 is SEHNR and CDR2 is FQNEAQ (reference sequence). The CDR3 totals 14 residues. The chain's CDR3 is CASSPGTTNTEAFF. For the CDR3, the DNA is TGTGCCAGCAGCCCCGGGACTACAAACACTGAAGCTTTCTTT.

The chain recombines TRBV27 with TRBJ1-6; tentative D call: TRBD1 (5 bases). The CDR3 spans 15 residues. Looked up from germline, CDR1 is MNHEY and CDR2 is SMNVEV (reference sequence). V was cut by 7 bases and J by 7 bases, with 17 bases left in between. CDR3 bases: TGTGCCAGCAAGCTCGACGGCGGGGGAAATTCACCCCTCCACTTT. Protein sequence: CASKLDGGGNSPLHF.

V gene TRBV5-5 combines with J gene TRBJ2-5; D unclear. The germline gives CDR1 SGHKS, CDR2 YYEKEE (reference sequence). This CDR3 has 12 residues. Trimming removed 4 bases from V and 4 bases from J, with 8 bases in between. The CDR3 nucleotides are TGTGCCAGCAGCCCCTCGGGAGAGACCCAGTACTTC. Its translation is CASSPSGETQYF.

This chain joins TRBV7-2 and TRBJ2-1; D gene ambiguous. The germline V and J ends were trimmed by 2 bases and 0 bases, with 5 bases remaining between them. In germline, CDR1 is SGHTA, CDR2 FQGNSA. CDR3 length: 14 amino acids. The CDR3 loop is CASSLRSSYNEQFF. CDR3 DNA sequence: TGTGCCAGCAGCTTAAGGAGCTCCTACAATGAGCAGTTCTTC.

The chain employs TRBV15 and TRBJ1-1, with unresolved D. The CDR3 covers 14 residues. CDR1 is LNHNV and CDR2 is YYDKDF in the germline V gene (reference sequence). The V and J ends lost 0 bases and 4 bases respectively, with 9 bases between them. CDR3 protein: CATSRDRGSTEAFF. The CDR3 region has the DNA TGTGCCACCAGCAGAGATCGCGGGAGCACTGAAGCTTTCTTT.

The chain combines TRBV25-1 with TRBJ2-2; 15 nucleotides align to TRBD2. Germline V lookup: CDR1 MGHDK, CDR2 SYGVNS. J gave up 2 bases and V 5 bases, and 6 bases lay outside the gene matches. The CDR3 sequence is 18 residues long. In DNA, the CDR3 is TGTGCCAGCAGTAAGGGACTAGCGGGGGGCCGCAACACCGGGGAGCTGTTTTTT. It is translated as CASSKGLAGGRNTGELFF.

The chain has TRBV28 and TRBJ1-1; tentative D call: TRBD1 (5 bases). V was clipped by 5 bases and J by 4 bases, with 14 bases between them. CDR1 and CDR2 (germline): MDHEN, SYDVKM. This CDR3 is 14 amino acids long. The CDR3 is CASSPSRGSTEAFF. The CDR3 nucleotides read TGTGCCAGCAGTCCCTCAAGGGGAAGCACTGAAGCTTTCTTT.

The V call is TRBV19, the J call TRBJ2-3, with 8 bases aligning to TRBD2. V dropped 10 bases and J dropped 4; count of bases not matched to a gene: 7. The CDR3 is 13 residues long. Germline V CDR1 and CDR2: LNHDA, SQIVND (reference sequence). CDR3 in DNA: TGTGCCACCTCAATCGGGGGGGCAGATACGCAGTATTTT. Protein sequence: CATSIGGADTQYF.

The chain employs TRBV28 and TRBJ2-1, with D perhaps matching TRBD2 (6 bases). The CDR3 sequence is 12 residues long. With 8 bases removed from V and 7 bases from J, the gap between germline ends came to 12 bases. Germline V CDR1 and CDR2: MDHEN, SYDVKM. The CDR3 is CASRLAGNEQFF. In DNA, the CDR3 is TGTGCCAGCCGCCTCGCGGGGAATGAGCAGTTCTTC.

The table lists this clone with a count of one. The J gene is TRBJ2-5, the V gene TRBV4-1; the D gene is possibly TRBD2 (5 bases). This CDR3 is 12 amino acids long. CDR1 is MGHRA and CDR2 is YSYEKL in the germline V gene. The germline V and J ends were trimmed by 2 bases and 11 bases, with 12 bases remaining between them. The CDR3 sequence: CASSQYGEQQYF. CDR3 bases: TGCGCCAGCAGCCAATACGGGGAACAGCAGTACTTC.

The count of this clone is one. The chain recombines TRBV6-6 with TRBJ1-5, with 7 bases identical to TRBD1. V was clipped by 5 bases and J by 1 base; unmatched bases: 14. CDR1 MNHNY and CDR2 SVGAGI come from the germline V gene (reference sequence). The CDR3 contains 18 residues. CDR3 protein: CASSLGRGGRGSNQPQHF. CDR3 in DNA: TGTGCCAGCAGTCTTGGACGAGGGGGCCGTGGAAGCAATCAGCCCCAGCATTTT.

This rearrangement joins TRBV5-1 to TRBJ1-2, with D perhaps TRBD1 (6 bases). Per germline, CDR1 SGHRS and CDR2 YFSETQ. The CDR3 is 15 residues long. The ends were cut back, 4 bases at V and 7 bases at J, with 20 bases in the middle. The CDR3 sequence is CASSPIQQGTFGYTF. The DNA of the CDR3 is TGCGCCAGCAGCCCAATCCAACAGGGAACGTTTGGCTACACCTTC.

This chain links TRBV4-1 with TRBJ1-2; 12 bases fit TRBD1. Germline V CDR1 and CDR2: MGHRA, YSYEKL. Trimming removed 1 base from V and 7 bases from J; junction bases left unmatched: 4. The CDR3 has 15 amino acids. Here the CDR3 reads CASSQVGQGARGYTF. The CDR3 DNA reads as TGCGCCAGCAGCCAAGTGGGACAGGGGGCGCGTGGCTACACCTTC.

The chain combines TRBV10-3 with TRBJ2-7, with D tentatively TRBD2 (7 bases). CDR1 and CDR2 from the germline V gene are ENHRY and SYGVKD. The CDR3 length is 13 residues. The V end was cut by 8 bases, the J end by 4 bases, with 15 bases between. CDR3 nucleotide sequence: TGTGCCATCGGGGGGGGCCGTTGGTACGAGCAGTACTTC. Its protein product is CAIGGGRWYEQYF.

The chain has TRBV10-3 and TRBJ1-2; D might be TRBD1 (5 bases). The CDR3 totals 17 residues. Trimming left V 3 bases short and J 0 bases short, with 17 bases between. The germline V gene has CDR1 ENHRY and CDR2 SYGVKD. The CDR3 DNA follows: TGTGCCATCAGTGAAGAAAGGGGTTACTCTACTAACTATGGCTACACCTTC. Translation gives CAISEERGYSTNYGYTF.

This clone was counted between two and nine times. The genes are TRBV9 and TRBJ1-2; D gene unclear. CDR3 size: 14 residues. CDR1 is SGDLS, CDR2 YYNGEE, per germline. V was trimmed by 0 bases and J by 2 bases, leaving 8 bases between them. As DNA, the CDR3 is TGTGCCAGCAGCGTAGAGGCGGGGAACTATGGCTACACCTTC. Its translation is CASSVEAGNYGYTF. Variable domain in full (rest from reference TRBV9 and TRBJ1-2): DSGVTQTPKHLITATGQRVTLRCSPRSGDLSVYWYQQSLDQGLQFLIQYYNGEERAKGNILERFSAQQFPDLHSELNLSSLELGDSALYFCASSVEAGNYGYTFGSGTRLTVV.

In its sample, this clone was seen a few times. The chain uses TRBV7-6 and TRBJ1-3, with 7 bases aligning to TRBD1. The CDR3 has 16 residues. CDR1 and CDR2 (germline): SGHVS, FNYEAQ. Germline trimming cut 0 bases from V and 0 bases from J; bases unmatched to any gene: 2. This CDR3 is CASSLARGHSGNTIYF. For the CDR3, the DNA is TGTGCCAGCAGCTTAGCGAGGGGGCACTCTGGAAACACCATATATTTT. Based on the CDR3 plus reference TRBV7-6 and TRBJ1-3, the full variable domain is GAGVSQSPRYKVTKRGQDVALRCDPISGHVSLYWYRQALGQGPEFLTYFNYEAQQDKSGLPNDRFSAERPEGSISTLTIQRTEQRDSAMYRCASSLARGHSGNTIYFGEGSWLTVV.